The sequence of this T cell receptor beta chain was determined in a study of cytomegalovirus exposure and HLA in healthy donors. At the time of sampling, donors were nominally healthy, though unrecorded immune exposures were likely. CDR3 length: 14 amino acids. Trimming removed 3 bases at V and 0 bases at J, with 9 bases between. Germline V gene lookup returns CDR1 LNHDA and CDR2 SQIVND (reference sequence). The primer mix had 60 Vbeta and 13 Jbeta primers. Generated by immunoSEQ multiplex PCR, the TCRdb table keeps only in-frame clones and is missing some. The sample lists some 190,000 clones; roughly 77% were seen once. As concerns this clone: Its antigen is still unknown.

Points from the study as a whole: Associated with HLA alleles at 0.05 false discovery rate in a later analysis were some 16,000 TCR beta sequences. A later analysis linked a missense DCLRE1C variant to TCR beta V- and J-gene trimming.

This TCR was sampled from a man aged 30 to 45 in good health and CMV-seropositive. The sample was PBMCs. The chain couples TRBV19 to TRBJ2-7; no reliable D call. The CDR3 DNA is TGTGCCAGTAGTATCCAGGATAACTCCTACGAGCAGTACTTC. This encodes CASSIQDNSYEQYF.